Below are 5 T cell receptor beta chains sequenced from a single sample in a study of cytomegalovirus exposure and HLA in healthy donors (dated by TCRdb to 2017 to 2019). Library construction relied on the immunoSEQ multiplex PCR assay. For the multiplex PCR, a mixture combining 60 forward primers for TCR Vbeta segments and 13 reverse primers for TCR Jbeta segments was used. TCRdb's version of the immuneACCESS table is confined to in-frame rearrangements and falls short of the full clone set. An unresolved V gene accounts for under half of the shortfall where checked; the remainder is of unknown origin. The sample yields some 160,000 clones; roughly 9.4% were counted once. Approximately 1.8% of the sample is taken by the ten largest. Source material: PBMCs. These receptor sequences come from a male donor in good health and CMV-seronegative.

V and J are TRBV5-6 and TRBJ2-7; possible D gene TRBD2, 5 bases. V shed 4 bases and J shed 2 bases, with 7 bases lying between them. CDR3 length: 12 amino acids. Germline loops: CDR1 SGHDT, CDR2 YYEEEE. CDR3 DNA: TGTGCCAGCAGCCTCGGGACCTACGAGCAGTACTTC. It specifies CASSLGTYEQYF. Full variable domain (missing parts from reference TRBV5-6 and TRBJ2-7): DAGVTQSPTHLIKTRGQQVTLRCSPKSGHDTVSWYQQALGQGPQFIFQYYEEEERQRGNFPDRFSGHQFPNYSSELNVNALLLGDSALYLCASSLGTYEQYFGPGTRLTVT.

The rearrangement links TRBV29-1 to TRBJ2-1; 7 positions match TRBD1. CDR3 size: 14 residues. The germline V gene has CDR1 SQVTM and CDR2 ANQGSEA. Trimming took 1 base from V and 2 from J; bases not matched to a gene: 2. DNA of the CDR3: TGCAGCGTTGAAGGAGGGGGCACCTACAATGAGCAGTTCTTC. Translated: CSVEGGGTYNEQFF.

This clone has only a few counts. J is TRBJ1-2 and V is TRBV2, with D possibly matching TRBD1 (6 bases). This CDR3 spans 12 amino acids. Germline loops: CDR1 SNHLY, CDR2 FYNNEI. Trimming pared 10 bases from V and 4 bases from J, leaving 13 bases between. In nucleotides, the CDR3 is TGTGCCATTCGGACAGACTTCTATGGCTACACCTTC. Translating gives CAIRTDFYGYTF.

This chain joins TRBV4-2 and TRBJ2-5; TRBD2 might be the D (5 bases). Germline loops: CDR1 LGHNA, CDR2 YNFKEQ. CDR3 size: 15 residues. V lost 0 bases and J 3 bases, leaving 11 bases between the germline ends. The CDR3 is CASSQDHTRKETQYF. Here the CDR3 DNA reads TGTGCCAGCAGCCAAGACCACACTAGAAAAGAGACCCAGTACTTC.

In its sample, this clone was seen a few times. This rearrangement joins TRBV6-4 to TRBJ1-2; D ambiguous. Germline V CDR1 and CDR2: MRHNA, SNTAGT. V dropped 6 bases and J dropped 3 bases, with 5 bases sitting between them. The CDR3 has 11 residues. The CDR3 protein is CASRADYGYTF. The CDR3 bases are TGTGCCAGCAGGGCCGACTATGGCTACACCTTC.